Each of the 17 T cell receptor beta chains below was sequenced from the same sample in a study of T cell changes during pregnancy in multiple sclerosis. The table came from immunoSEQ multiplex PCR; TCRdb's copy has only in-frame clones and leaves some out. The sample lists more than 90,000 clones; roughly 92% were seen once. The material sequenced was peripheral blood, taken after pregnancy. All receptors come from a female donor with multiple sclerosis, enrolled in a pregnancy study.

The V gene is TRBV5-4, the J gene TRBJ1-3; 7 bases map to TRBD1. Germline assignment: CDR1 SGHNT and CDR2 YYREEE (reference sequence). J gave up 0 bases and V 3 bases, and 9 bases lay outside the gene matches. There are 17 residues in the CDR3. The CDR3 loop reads CASSYATGYDSGNTIYF. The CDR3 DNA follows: TGTGCCAGCAGCTACGCGACAGGGTACGACTCTGGAAACACCATATATTTT.

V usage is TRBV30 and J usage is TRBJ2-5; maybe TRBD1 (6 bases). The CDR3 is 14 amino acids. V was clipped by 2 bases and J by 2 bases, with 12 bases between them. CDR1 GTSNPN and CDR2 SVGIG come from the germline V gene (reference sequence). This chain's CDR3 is CAWSMSQGQETQYF. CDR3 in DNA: TGTGCCTGGAGTATGTCACAGGGTCAAGAGACCCAGTACTTC.

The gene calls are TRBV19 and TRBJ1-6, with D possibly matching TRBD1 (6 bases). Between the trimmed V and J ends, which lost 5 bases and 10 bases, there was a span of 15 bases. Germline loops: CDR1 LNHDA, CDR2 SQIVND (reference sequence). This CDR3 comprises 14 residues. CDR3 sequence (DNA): TGTGCCAGTAGTCCTACAGGGACCCGGTCACCCCTCCACTTT. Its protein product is CASSPTGTRSPLHF.

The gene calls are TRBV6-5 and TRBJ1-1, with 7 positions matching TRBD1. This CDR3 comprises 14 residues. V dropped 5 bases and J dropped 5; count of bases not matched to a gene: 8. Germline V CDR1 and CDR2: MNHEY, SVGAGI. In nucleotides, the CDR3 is TGTGCCAGCAGTCCTCCGACAGGGAAGACTGAAGCTTTCTTT. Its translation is CASSPPTGKTEAFF.

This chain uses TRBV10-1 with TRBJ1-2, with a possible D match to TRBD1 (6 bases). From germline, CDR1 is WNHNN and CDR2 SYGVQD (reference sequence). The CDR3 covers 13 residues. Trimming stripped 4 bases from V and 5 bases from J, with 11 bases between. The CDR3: CASSVSGAYGYTF. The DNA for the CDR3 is TGCGCCAGCAGTGTCTCAGGGGCGTATGGCTACACCTTC.

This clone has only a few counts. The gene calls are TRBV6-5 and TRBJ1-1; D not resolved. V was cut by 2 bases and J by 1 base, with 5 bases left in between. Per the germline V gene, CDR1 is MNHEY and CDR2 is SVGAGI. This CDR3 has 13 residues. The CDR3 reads CASSYLSNTEAFF. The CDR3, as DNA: TGTGCCAGCAGTTACCTGTCGAACACTGAAGCTTTCTTT.

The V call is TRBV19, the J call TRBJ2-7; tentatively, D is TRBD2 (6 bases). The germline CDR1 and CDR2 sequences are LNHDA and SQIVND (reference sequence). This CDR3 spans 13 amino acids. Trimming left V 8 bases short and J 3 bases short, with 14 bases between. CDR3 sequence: CASAREKFYEQYF. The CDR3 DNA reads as TGTGCCAGTGCCCGGGAGAAATTCTACGAGCAGTACTTC.

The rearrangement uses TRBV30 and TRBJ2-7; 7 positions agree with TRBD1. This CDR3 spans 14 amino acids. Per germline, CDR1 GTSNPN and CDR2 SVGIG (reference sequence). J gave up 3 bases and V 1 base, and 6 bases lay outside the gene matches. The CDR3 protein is CAWSGGQVYYEQYF. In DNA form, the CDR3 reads TGTGCCTGGAGTGGAGGACAGGTTTACTACGAGCAGTACTTC. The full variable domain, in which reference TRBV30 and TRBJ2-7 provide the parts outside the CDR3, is SQTIHQWPATLVQPVGSPLSLECTVEGTSNPNLYWYRQAAGRGLQLLFYSVGIGQISSEVPQNLSASRPQDRQFILSSKKLLLSDSGFYLCAWSGGQVYYEQYFGPGTRLTVT.

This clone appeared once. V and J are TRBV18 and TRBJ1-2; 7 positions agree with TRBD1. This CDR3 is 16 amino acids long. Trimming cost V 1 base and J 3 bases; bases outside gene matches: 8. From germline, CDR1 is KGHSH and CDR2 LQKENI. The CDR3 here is CASSPLTGAFDYGYTF. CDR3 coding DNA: TGTGCCAGCTCACCACTAACAGGGGCTTTTGACTATGGCTACACCTTC. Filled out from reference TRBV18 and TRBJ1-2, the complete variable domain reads NAGVMQNPRHLVRRRGQEARLRCSPMKGHSHVYWYRQLPEEGLKFMVYLQKENIIDESGMPKERFSAEFPKEGPSILRIQQVVRGDSAAYFCASSPLTGAFDYGYTFGSGTRLTVV.

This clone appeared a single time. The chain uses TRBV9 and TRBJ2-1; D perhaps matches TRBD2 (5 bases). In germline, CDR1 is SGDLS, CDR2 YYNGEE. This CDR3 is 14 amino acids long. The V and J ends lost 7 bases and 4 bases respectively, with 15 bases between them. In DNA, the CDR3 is TGTGCCAGCGGGCGCTTAGCGATTTACAATGAGCAGTTCTTC. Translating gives CASGRLAIYNEQFF.

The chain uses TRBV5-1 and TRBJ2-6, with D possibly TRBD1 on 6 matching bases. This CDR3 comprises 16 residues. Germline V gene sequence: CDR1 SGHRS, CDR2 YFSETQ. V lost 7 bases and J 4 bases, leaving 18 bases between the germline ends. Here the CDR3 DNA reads TGCGCCAGCCGGGCGGCAGGGGTTTCGGGGGCCAACGTCCTGACTTTC. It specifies CASRAAGVSGANVLTF.

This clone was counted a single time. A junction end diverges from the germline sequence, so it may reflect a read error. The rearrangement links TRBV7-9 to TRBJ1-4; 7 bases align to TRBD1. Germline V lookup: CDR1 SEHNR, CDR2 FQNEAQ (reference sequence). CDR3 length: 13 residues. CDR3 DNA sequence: TGTGCCAGCAGCTTGGGACAGACAGGCCAAACCTCTTTT. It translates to CASSLGQTGQTSF.

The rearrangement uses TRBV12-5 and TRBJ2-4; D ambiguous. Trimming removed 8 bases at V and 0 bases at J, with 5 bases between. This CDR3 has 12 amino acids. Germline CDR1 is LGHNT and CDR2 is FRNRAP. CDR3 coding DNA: TGTGCTAGTAGCGTAGCCAAAAACATTCAGTACTTC. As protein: CASSVAKNIQYF.

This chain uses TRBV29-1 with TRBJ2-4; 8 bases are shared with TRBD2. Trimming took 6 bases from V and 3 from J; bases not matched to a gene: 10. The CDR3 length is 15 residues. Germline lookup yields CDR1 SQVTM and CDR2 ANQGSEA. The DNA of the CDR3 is TGCAGCGTGGTCGGGGGGGGCTTGGGCAAAAACATTCAGTACTTC. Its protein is CSVVGGGLGKNIQYF.

CDR3 loop: CASSEGGTGFGYTF. The CDR3 nucleotides are TGTGCCAGCAGTGAAGGAGGGACAGGTTTTGGCTACACCTTC. J is TRBJ1-2 and V is TRBV2, with 8 bases matching TRBD1. CDR1 is SNHLY and CDR2 is FYNNEI in the germline V gene. CDR3 length: 14 residues. After removal of 1 base from V and 7 bases from J, the junction contained 5 bases not matched to a gene.

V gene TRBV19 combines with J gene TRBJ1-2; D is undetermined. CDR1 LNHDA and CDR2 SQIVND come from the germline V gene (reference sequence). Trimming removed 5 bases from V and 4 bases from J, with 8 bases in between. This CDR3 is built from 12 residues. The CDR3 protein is CASSEEFYGYTF. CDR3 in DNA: TGTGCCAGTAGTGAGGAATTCTATGGCTACACCTTC.

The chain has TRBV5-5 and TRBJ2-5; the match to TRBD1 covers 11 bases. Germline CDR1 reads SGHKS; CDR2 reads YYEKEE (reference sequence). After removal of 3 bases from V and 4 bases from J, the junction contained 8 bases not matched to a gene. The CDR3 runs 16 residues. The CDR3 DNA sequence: TGTGCCAGCAGCTGGTTCCCCGGGACAGGGGGAGAGACCCAGTACTTC. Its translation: CASSWFPGTGGETQYF.